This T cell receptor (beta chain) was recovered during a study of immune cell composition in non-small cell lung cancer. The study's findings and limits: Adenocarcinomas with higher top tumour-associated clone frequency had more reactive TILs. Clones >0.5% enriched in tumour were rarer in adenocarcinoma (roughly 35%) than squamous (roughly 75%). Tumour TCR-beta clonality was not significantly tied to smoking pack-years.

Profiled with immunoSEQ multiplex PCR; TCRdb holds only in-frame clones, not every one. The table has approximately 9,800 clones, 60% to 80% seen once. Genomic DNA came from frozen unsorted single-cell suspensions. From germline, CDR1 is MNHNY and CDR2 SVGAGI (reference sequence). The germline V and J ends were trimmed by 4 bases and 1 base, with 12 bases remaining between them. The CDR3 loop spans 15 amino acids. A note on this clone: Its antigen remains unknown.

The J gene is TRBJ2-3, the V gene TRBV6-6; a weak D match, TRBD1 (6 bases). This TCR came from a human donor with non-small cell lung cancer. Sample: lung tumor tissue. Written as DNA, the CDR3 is TGTGCCAGCAGTTTACAGGGTACAGGCACAGATACGCAGTATTTT. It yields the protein CASSLQGTGTDTQYF.